This TCR beta chain came from a study of cytomegalovirus exposure and HLA in healthy donors. In the study overall: Of 300 to 500 genotyped donors, around 84% clustered with self-reported Caucasian donors. Study-wide findings and caveats: In an earlier analysis, in approximately 630 donors, most V segments appeared productive either ~87% or ~30% of the time. Among TCR beta chains, those listed as cytomegalovirus-associated numbered around 160. Presence/absence analyses rested on an assumption that sequencing depth was roughly uniform across donors.

The PCR made use of 60 Vbeta and 13 Jbeta primers. Profiled with immunoSEQ multiplex PCR; TCRdb holds only in-frame clones, not every one. Of about 160,000 clones in the sample, over 80% were seen once. Details on this clone: No antigen is known for it.

This CDR3 is 15 amino acids long. From germline, CDR1 is SGHVS and CDR2 FQNEAQ. V was shortened by 5 bases and J by 4 bases, with 17 bases between the two germline ends. Material for sequencing was PBMCs. The clonotype comes from a middle-aged man in good health and CMV-seropositive. This chain links TRBV7-8 with TRBJ2-5, with D perhaps matching TRBD1 (7 bases). Here the CDR3 reads CASSPNLQGGETQYF. DNA of the CDR3: TGTGCCAGCAGCCCGAACCTCCAGGGGGGAGAGACCCAGTACTTC. Full variable domain (rest looked up from reference TRBV7-8 and TRBJ2-5): GAGVSQSPRYKVAKRGQDVALRCDPISGHVSLFWYQQALGQGPEFLTYFQNEAQLDKSGLPSDRFFAERPEGSVSTLKIQRTQQEDSAVYLCASSPNLQGGETQYFGPGTRLLVL.